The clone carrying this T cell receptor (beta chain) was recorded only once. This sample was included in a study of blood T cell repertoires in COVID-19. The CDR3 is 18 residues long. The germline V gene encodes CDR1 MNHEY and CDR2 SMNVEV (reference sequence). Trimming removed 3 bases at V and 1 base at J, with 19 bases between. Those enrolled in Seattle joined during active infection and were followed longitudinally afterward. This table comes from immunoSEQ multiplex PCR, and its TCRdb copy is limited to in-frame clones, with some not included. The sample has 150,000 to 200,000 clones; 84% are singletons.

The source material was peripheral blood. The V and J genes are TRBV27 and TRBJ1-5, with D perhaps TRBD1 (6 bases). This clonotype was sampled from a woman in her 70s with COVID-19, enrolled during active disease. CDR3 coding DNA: TGTGCCAGCAGTTTGGGCGGGGGGCGTTTCTTGAGCAATCAGCCCCAGCATTTT. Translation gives CASSLGGGRFLSNQPQHF.